The TCR beta chain described here comes from a study of neurological immune-mediated disorders (dated by TCRdb to about 2019). Some background on the complete study: Using UMI-based sequencing, the study compared peripheral blood TCR-beta repertoires from patients with HTLV-I-associated myelopathy (HAM/TSP), patients with multiple sclerosis, and healthy controls. The 90 to 120 TCR-beta libraries covered PBMC samples along with longitudinal samples, technical triplicates, and paired sorted CD4+ and CD8+ T-cell subsets. Of the 68 subjects in the cohort, about 14 were HAM/TSP patients, approximately 34 were multiple sclerosis patients, and about 20 were healthy controls. Overall results and qualifications from the work: The highest TCR clonal expansion was observed in HAM/TSP patients, whereas the lowest was observed in MS patients, even when compared with healthy controls. No identical CDR3 amino acid sequences were shared among expanded clones across subjects, suggesting private TCR-beta repertoires in all groups.

Healthy controls were blood bank volunteers in Maryland, USA. For unsorted PBMC libraries, 2 million PBMCs were used after storage in RNAlater at -80 degrees C until RNA extraction. PBMCs were separated from peripheral blood using Ficoll-Hypaque density gradient centrifugation and then cryopreserved in liquid nitrogen. cDNA was synthesized by template-switch 5'RACE using a primer carrying a 10-nucleotide random unique molecular identifier by which each TCR transcript was tagged. Each sequencing run produced over 160 million TCR-beta sequences covering 15-18 subjects. The RNeasy kit was used to extract total RNA. The KAPA Real-time Library Amplification kit was used to amplify TCR-beta VDJ regions with primers for the TCR constant region and the 5'RACE anchor. Sample indexes and Illumina adaptors were added in a first PCR, and a second PCR then increased library yield. After purification with Ampure beads, the TCR product of roughly 650 bp was size-selected on a 2% E-gel SizeSelection system. Before pooling, library quality was checked on a Bioanalyzer, concentration was measured with Qubit, and libraries were quantified with the Kapa Library Quantification kit. Paired-end 2 x 150 bp sequencing of the libraries was performed on an Illumina HiSeq 2500. To increase sequence diversity, roughly 24-31% phiX was spiked into each library pool. Under the source paper's analysis protocol: The quality-filtered reads were processed with the UMI-based MiGEC pipeline, whose error correction step removed more than 80% of the raw TCR sequences. VDJ genes were aligned to IMGT germline references, and clonotypes were defined by unique CDR3 amino acid sequence plus V-J genes. Clonal expansion, Shannon diversity and CDR3 relatedness were evaluated with VDJtools (CalcPairwiseDistances, ClusterSamples), while phylogenetic trees were built in CLCbio workbench. Expanded clones were defined as having at least 8 unique UMIs, based on coefficient-of-variation modelling across technical triplicates. TCRdb cleaned the public reads at Q25 with fastp, built clones with MiXCR and kept in-frame beta chains. Merged by CDR3 protein, the rows form single entries marked with the most common genes and DNA. TCRdb assigned the V and J calls; the authors' analysis was not used. A total of around 32,000 distinct CDR3 sequences appear in this sample, about 12% of them only once. About 6% of the sample is taken by the ten largest.

This clonotype was seen ten or more times. No cognate antigen has been identified for it. Base qualities are not at hand, and no much larger clone is one base apart. From the germline V gene, CDR1 is MGHRA and CDR2 is YSYEKL. The CDR3 goes from the cysteine to the phenylalanine over 16 residues. The retained sequence is limited to the CDR3, 48 bases, with the frame set at the first base. Trimming takes 3 bases off V and 4 bases off J; junction bases not matched to a gene: 9. Specimen: PBMCs. The chain employs TRBV4-1 and TRBJ2-4, with 7 bases matching TRBD1. This receptor was identified in a woman aged 60-75 years in good health. In nucleotide form, the sequence is TGCGCCAGCAGCCACCCCCGGGACAGCTTAAAAAACATTCAGTACTTC. Its protein reads: CASSHPRDSLKNIQYF.